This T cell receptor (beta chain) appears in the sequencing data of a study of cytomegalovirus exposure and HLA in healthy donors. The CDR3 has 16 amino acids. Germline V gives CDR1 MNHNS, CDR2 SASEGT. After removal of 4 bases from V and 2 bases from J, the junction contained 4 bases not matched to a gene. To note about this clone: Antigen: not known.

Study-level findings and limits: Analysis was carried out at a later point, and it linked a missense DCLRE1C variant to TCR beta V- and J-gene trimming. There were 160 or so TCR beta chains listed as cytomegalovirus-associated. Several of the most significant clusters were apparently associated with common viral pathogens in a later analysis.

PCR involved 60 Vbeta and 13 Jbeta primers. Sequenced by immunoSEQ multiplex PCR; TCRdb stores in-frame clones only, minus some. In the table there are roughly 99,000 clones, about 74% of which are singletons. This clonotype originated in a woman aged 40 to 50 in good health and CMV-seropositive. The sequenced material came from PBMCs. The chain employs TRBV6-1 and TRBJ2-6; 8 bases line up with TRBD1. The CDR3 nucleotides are TGTGCCAGCAGTGGCTCGACAGGGGCTGGGGCCAACGTCCTGACTTTC. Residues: CASSGSTGAGANVLTF.